A single T cell receptor beta chain is shown here with its context. Its antigen specificity is not known. It has no much larger one-base neighbor in the sample; base qualities were not kept. This sample stems from a study of blood T cell repertoires in COVID-19 (TCRdb year 2020). About the investigation overall: The collaborator samples originated in the United States, Italy and Spain and spanned the acute and convalescent phases of COVID-19. The prospective study material was composed of cDNA or gDNA derived from T cells, B-cell-depleted T cells, or PBMCs. Deeply sampled blood TCRbeta repertoires from subjects exposed to, actively infected with, or recovered from COVID-19 were included in the dataset. The repertoires were released in a freely available public database intended as a resource for research on the immune response to SARS-CoV-2. The samples were drawn from two sources: the first 160 participants of the ongoing ImmuneRACE study, and 1,200 or so subjects contributed by 6 global collaborators. The sample metadata nearly always contained a de-identified subject ID, COVID-19 status, age in years and sex. Where available, HLA class I and class II types were obtained from metadata supplied by the sample provider rather than from assay-based typing.

Spanning cysteine to phenylalanine, the CDR3 consists of 15 amino acids. The read is trimmed to its CDR3 DNA, 45 bases read in frame from base 1. CDR1 SGHRS and CDR2 YFSETQ were looked up in the germline V gene. After removal of 6 bases from V and 8 bases from J, the junction retains 11 bases not matched to a gene. What the work shows at the level of the full study, not this receptor alone: The amount of clinical and demographic metadata varied by source and participant and was provided uncurated.

The immunoSEQ Assay, a bias-controlled multiplex PCR, was used to amplify TCRbeta CDR3 regions from genomic DNA. Under the source paper's analysis protocol: Nucleated cell counts per sample were estimated from amplification of reference gene primers within the assay. Sequence reads were collapsed and filtered to measure the absolute abundance of every unique TCRbeta CDR3 rearrangement. For each sample, productive Simpson clonality was calculated as the square root of Simpson's diversity index over productive rearrangements. The clones in this table, taken by TCRdb from immuneACCESS, are in-frame only. Not every clone is retained; where verified, under half of the shortfall comes from an unresolved V gene, and the cause of the rest is unknown. The V and J calls and clone size come from that table; D and trimming were worked out from the DNA. The sample table records about 260,000 clones; 85% to 90% of these occur just once. The top ten clonotypes cover about 1.6% of the sample.

Samples from volunteer blood donors who had recovered from COVID-19 were contributed by a second Seattle source. Each collaborating institution followed its own protocols to collect whole blood in K2EDTA tubes. For TCRbeta analysis, collaborators shipped samples as frozen whole blood, isolated PBMCs, or DNA extracted from either of those sample types. Sequencing input: peripheral blood. The sequence was collected from a woman aged 40 to 50 who had recovered from COVID-19. The sequence joins TRBV5-1 to TRBJ2-1; 10 central bases correspond to TRBD2. The CDR3: CASTWGLATSHEQFF. In nucleotide form, the sequence is TGCGCCAGCACCTGGGGACTAGCGACGTCCCATGAGCAGTTCTTC.